The 27 T cell receptor beta chains reported below all come from one sample, sequenced in a study of early T cells in non-severe SARS-CoV-2 infection. TCRdb reprocessed the 5' RACE reads with MiXCR, giving one entry per CDR3 protein. This sample has approximately 70,000 distinct CDR3 sequences; more than 4% occur once, and the top ten carry under 7.5%. The sample was whole blood, taken at baseline. All receptors derive from an adult who was a healthcare worker with PCR-confirmed SARS-CoV-2 infection or an uninfected control (not recorded which).

This clonotype was detected ten times or more. The gene calls are TRBV7-2 and TRBJ1-2; tentatively, D is TRBD1 (6 bases). V lost 1 base and J lost 0, with 12 bases in between. Germline V gene sequence: CDR1 SGHTA, CDR2 FQGNSA. This CDR3 has 16 residues. The CDR3 region has the DNA TGTGCCAGCAGCTTAGATCCCCAGGGGACTAACTATGGCTACACCTTC. Its translation is CASSLDPQGTNYGYTF.

In its sample, this clonotype was seen a few times. The genes are TRBV18 and TRBJ2-3; 10 bases are a match to TRBD1. The CDR3 covers 16 residues. The V segment lost 4 bases and the J segment 7 bases; nucleotides outside the gene matches: 11. The germline CDR1 and CDR2 sequences are KGHSH and LQKENI. CDR3 in DNA: TGTGCCAGCTCACTAGACCGACAGGGGGCGAAAAATACGCAGTATTTT. Residues: CASSLDRQGAKNTQYF.

There are many counts of this clonotype. V usage is TRBV20-1 and J usage is TRBJ1-5; a weak D match, TRBD1 (5 bases). V gave up 4 bases and J gave up 4 bases, with 14 bases separating them. This CDR3 is 14 amino acids long. Germline lookup yields CDR1 DFQATT and CDR2 SNEGSKA (reference sequence). The CDR3 sequence: CSATDPGANQPQHF. For the CDR3, the DNA is TGCAGTGCTACCGACCCTGGGGCGAATCAGCCCCAGCATTTT.

This clonotype was found many times. V gene TRBV20-1 combines with J gene TRBJ1-2, with 10 bases identical to TRBD1. The CDR3 is 13 residues long. Trimming cost V 5 bases and J 4 bases; bases outside gene matches: 4. From germline, CDR1 is DFQATT and CDR2 SNEGSKA (reference sequence). Here the CDR3 reads CSAGQGVSYGYTF. DNA of the CDR3: TGCAGTGCTGGACAGGGGGTCTCCTATGGCTACACCTTC.

The chain joins TRBV6-5 to TRBJ1-1, with a possible D match to TRBD1 (5 bases). The CDR3 has 15 amino acids. Per the germline V gene, CDR1 is MNHEY and CDR2 is SVGAGI. V was clipped by 1 base and J by 4 bases, with 13 bases between them. This CDR3 reads CASSYYPGTGTEAFF. DNA for the CDR3: TGTGCCAGCAGTTACTATCCAGGGACGGGCACTGAAGCTTTCTTT.

The chain has TRBV7-9 and TRBJ1-5, with TRBD1 as a possible D gene (5 bases). V was trimmed by 5 bases and J by 13 bases, leaving 18 bases between them. The CDR3 contains 13 residues. From germline, CDR1 is SEHNR and CDR2 FQNEAQ (reference sequence). CDR3 sequence (DNA): TGTGCCAGCAGCCCGGGACTCCGCTATTCACAGCATTTT. This sequence encodes CASSPGLRYSQHF.

This clonotype was recorded at least ten times. V and J are TRBV10-3 and TRBJ1-2, with D perhaps matching TRBD1 (6 bases). The germline V and J ends were trimmed by 7 bases and 10 bases, with 13 bases remaining between them. This CDR3 is 11 amino acids long. Germline CDR1 ENHRY, CDR2 SYGVKD. The DNA of the CDR3 is TGTGCCATCACTGGTGGACAGACCTACACCTTC. Translating it yields CAITGGQTYTF.

This chain links TRBV5-6 with TRBJ2-7; D call uncertain. Germline V CDR1 and CDR2: SGHDT, YYEEEE. This CDR3 region has 15 residues. V lost 4 bases and J 1 base, leaving 15 bases between the germline ends. The CDR3 DNA sequence: TGTGCCAGCAGCCGCCCCGGTGAAGGATCCTACGAGCAGTACTTC. This gives the protein CASSRPGEGSYEQYF.

This clonotype was counted a few times. The chain uses TRBV7-8 and TRBJ1-2; D may be TRBD1 (6 bases). V was shortened by 5 bases and J by 4 bases, with 17 bases between the two germline ends. Looked up from germline, CDR1 is SGHVS and CDR2 is FQNEAQ. There are 15 residues in the CDR3. CDR3 protein: CASSPDGGWSYGYTF. In DNA form, the CDR3 reads TGTGCCAGCAGCCCCGACGGGGGCTGGAGCTATGGCTACACCTTC.

This clonotype was seen only a few times. The chain uses TRBV12-3 or TRBV12-4 and TRBJ1-1, with D uncertain. Trimming removed 7 bases from V and 4 bases from J, with 10 bases in between. The CDR3 sequence is 12 residues long. The CDR3 here is CASNEETTEAFF. The CDR3 region has the DNA TGTGCCAGCAATGAGGAAACCACTGAAGCTTTCTTT.

This rearrangement joins TRBV5-6 to TRBJ2-3; D unresolved. CDR1 and CDR2 (germline): SGHDT, YYEEEE. This CDR3 is 15 amino acids long. Trimming took 0 bases from V and 0 from J, leaving 8 bases between them. For the CDR3, the DNA is TGTGCCAGCAGCTTGGTAAGGGTTAGCACAGATACGCAGTATTTT. It codes for CASSLVRVSTDTQYF.

The CDR3 spells CSVRTSYGYTF. In nucleotides, the CDR3 is TGCAGCGTTCGAACTAGCTATGGCTACACCTTC. This chain connects TRBV29-1 to TRBJ1-2; D is unresolved. The CDR3 loop spans 11 amino acids. Between the trimmed V and J ends, which lost 5 bases and 4 bases, there was a span of 8 bases. Germline values: CDR1 SQVTM, CDR2 ANQGSEA.

The table lists this clonotype with many counts. This chain links TRBV6-5 with TRBJ2-7; D call uncertain. In germline, CDR1 is MNHEY, CDR2 SVGAGI. CDR3 length: 10 residues. Trimming took 8 bases from V and 6 from J, leaving 8 bases between them. CDR3 DNA: TGTGCCAGCGGAAGGAGCGAGCAGTACTTC. Encoded protein: CASGRSEQYF.

V and J are TRBV28 and TRBJ1-1; the match to TRBD1 covers 7 bases. The germline gives CDR1 MDHEN, CDR2 SYDVKM. The J segment lost 6 bases and the V segment lost 7 bases, leaving 11 bases of the junction unmatched. This CDR3 contains 14 residues. The CDR3 nucleotides read TGTGCCAGCACGCGCGGACAGGAAAAATCTGAAGCTTTCTTT. This encodes CASTRGQEKSEAFF.

This clonotype was seen many times. This chain uses TRBV20-1 with TRBJ2-5, with TRBD2 identical over 10 bases. The CDR3 is made up of 13 amino acids. Losses at the gene ends were 5 bases for V and 5 bases for J; bases not matched to a gene: 5. Germline CDR1 is DFQATT and CDR2 is SNEGSKA (reference sequence). The CDR3 sequence: CSASSGSKETQYF. The CDR3 region has the DNA TGCAGTGCTTCTAGCGGGAGCAAGGAGACCCAGTACTTC.

The chain has TRBV12-2 and TRBJ2-4; TRBD2 is taken as the D call from the table, unchecked against the DNA. TRBV12-2 is a recognized pseudogene. The CDR3 contains 17 residues. CDR3 nucleotide sequence: TGTGCAAGTCGCTTAGAACCCAGCGGGAAATCCAAAAACATTCAGTACTTC. It codes for CASRLEPSGKSKNIQYF.

Only a few counts were recorded for this clonotype. The chain employs TRBV19 and TRBJ1-5; D is undetermined. The germline V gene has CDR1 LNHDA and CDR2 SQIVND (reference sequence). The CDR3 totals 12 residues. V was clipped by 9 bases and J by 3 bases, with 9 bases between them. As DNA, the CDR3 is TGTGCCAGATTACTAGTCAATCAGCCCCAGCATTTT. Translating it yields CARLLVNQPQHF.

In this sample, this clonotype turned up a few times. This chain joins TRBV5-5 and TRBJ2-7; D is unresolved. Germline V gene data show CDR1 as SGHKS and CDR2 as YYEKEE (reference sequence). CDR3 length: 12 residues. The ends were cut back, 7 bases at V and 0 bases at J, with 8 bases in the middle. The CDR3 reads CASVGSSYEQYF. CDR3 nucleotides: TGTGCCAGCGTCGGCAGCTCCTACGAGCAGTACTTC. The full variable domain, with the rest looked up from reference TRBV5-5 and TRBJ2-7, is DAGVTQSPTHLIKTRGQQVTLRCSPISGHKSVSWYQQVLGQGPQFIFQYYEKEERGRGNFPDRFSARQFPNYSSELNVNALLLGDSALYLCASVGSSYEQYFGPGTRLTVT.

In its sample, this clonotype was seen a few times. This CDR3 is CASSAIKISNQPQHF. The DNA for the CDR3 is TGTGCCAGCAGTGCCATCAAAATCTCCAATCAGCCCCAGCATTTT. V gene TRBV2 combines with J gene TRBJ1-5; the D is unclear. Trimming pared 4 bases from V and 3 bases from J, leaving 13 bases between. CDR1 and CDR2 (germline): SNHLY, FYNNEI. This CDR3 is built from 15 residues.

The rearrangement uses TRBV12-3 or TRBV12-4 and TRBJ2-1; TRBD1 might be the D (6 bases). V dropped 4 bases and J dropped 1 base, with 11 bases sitting between them. The CDR3 runs to 15 residues. Written as DNA, the CDR3 is TGTGCCAGCAGTTCTGGGGGCTGGTCCTACAATGAGCAGTTCTTC. Amino acid sequence: CASSSGGWSYNEQFF.

This clonotype was counted ten times or more. The chain carries TRBV20-1 and TRBJ2-1; TRBD2 agrees at 11 bases. The V and J ends lost 0 bases and 8 bases, in that order; junction bases with no gene match: 3. The CDR3 is 14 amino acids. CDR1 is DFQATT and CDR2 is SNEGSKA in the germline V gene (reference sequence). This CDR3 is CSARETSGNDEQFF. The CDR3 coding sequence is TGCAGTGCTAGAGAGACTAGCGGGAACGATGAGCAGTTCTTC.

This clonotype was recorded a few times. The V call is TRBV7-2, the J call TRBJ2-7; D remains ambiguous. V was pared by 5 bases and J by 0 bases, with 11 bases between. This CDR3 spans 14 amino acids. From germline, CDR1 is SGHTA and CDR2 FQGNSA. CDR3 nucleotides: TGTGCCAGCAGCCTGGGCCTTTTCTCCTACGAGCAGTACTTC. It specifies CASSLGLFSYEQYF.

The J gene is TRBJ2-5, the V gene TRBV6-5; D possibly matches TRBD1 or TRBD2 (5 bases each). The CDR3 length is 16 residues. With 2 bases removed from V and 1 base from J, the gap between germline ends came to 14 bases. Germline CDR1 and CDR2: MNHEY and SVGAGI. CDR3 in amino acids: CASSYGDGTFQETQYF. As DNA, the CDR3 is TGTGCCAGCAGTTACGGGGACGGGACGTTCCAAGAGACCCAGTACTTC.

This clonotype showed up many times. V and J are TRBV6-5 and TRBJ2-1, with D possibly matching TRBD1 (5 bases). The CDR3 contains 15 residues. Germline V CDR1 and CDR2: MNHEY, SVGAGI. The V end was cut by 4 bases, the J end by 2 bases, with 12 bases between. The CDR3 sequence: CASSWGGTTYNEQFF. The CDR3 coding sequence is TGTGCCAGCAGTTGGGGCGGCACGACCTACAATGAGCAGTTCTTC.

This clonotype was detected many times. It is unclear where the CDR3 begins or ends on the DNA, so no DNA is shown, and the CDR3 is as TCRdb lists it. J is TRBJ2-1 and V is TRBV27; the table's D gene call, TRBD1, was not cross checked with the DNA. The CDR3 length equals 12 residues, ends included. Germline values: CDR1 MNHEY, CDR2 SMNVEV (reference sequence). This chain's CDR3 is CASSTSQGERFF.

This clonotype has more than one count but fewer than ten. V gene TRBV7-9 combines with J gene TRBJ1-5; D is possibly TRBD1 (6 bases). Germline lookup yields CDR1 SEHNR and CDR2 FQNEAQ (reference sequence). V was clipped by 5 bases and J by 4 bases, with 15 bases between them. The CDR3 covers 15 residues. The CDR3 region has the DNA TGTGCCAGCAGCCAGGATACCCAGGGGAATCAGCCCCAGCATTTT. Encoded protein: CASSQDTQGNQPQHF.

This clonotype was counted a few times. The genes are TRBV4-1 and TRBJ2-6; no clear D gene. Per germline, CDR1 MGHRA and CDR2 YSYEKL. Trimming removed 4 bases at V and 4 bases at J, with 14 bases between. The CDR3 is 16 amino acids. The DNA of the CDR3 is TGCGCCAGCAGCCTACCCCCCTCAACCGGGGCCAACGTCCTGACTTTC. It yields the protein CASSLPPSTGANVLTF.